The 21 T cell receptor beta chains below were found in one sample sequenced in a study of blood T cell repertoires in COVID-19. Sequencing was performed with immunoSEQ multiplex PCR; in TCRdb, only in-frame clones are kept and a portion is missing. Altogether tens of thousands of clones are present, around 90% being singletons, with the ten largest covering 2% to 2.5%. The source material was peripheral blood. These receptors were obtained from a man aged 45 to 65 with active COVID-19.

This clone appeared a single time. V and J are TRBV6-5 and TRBJ1-4, with D perhaps matching TRBD1 (6 bases). In germline, CDR1 is MNHEY, CDR2 SVGAGI. The CDR3 has 14 residues. Trimming shortened V by 10 bases and J by 3 bases, and 15 bases separated the two germline ends. The CDR3 DNA reads as TGTGCCACCTCCGAGGGGGGGGCTAATGAAAAACTGTTTTTT. Translating it yields CATSEGGANEKLFF.

The rearrangement joins TRBV7-8 to TRBJ2-1, with 8 bases aligning to TRBD2. J was trimmed by 6 bases and V by 3 bases; bases with no gene match: 13. Per germline, CDR1 SGHVS and CDR2 FQNEAQ. The CDR3 spans 17 residues. The CDR3 bases are TGTGCCAGCAGCTTCCGAAAGTCTGGCGGGAGGATCAATGAGCAGTTCTTC. Translation: CASSFRKSGGRINEQFF.

The chain recombines TRBV28 with TRBJ1-4; D gene uncertain. The V end was cut by 7 bases, the J end by 4 bases, with 16 bases between. In germline, CDR1 is MDHEN, CDR2 SYDVKM. This CDR3 is built from 15 residues. The CDR3 DNA sequence: TGTGCCAGCAAAAGAGGGTTGCATAGTAATGAAAAACTGTTTTTT. This codes for CASKRGLHSNEKLFF.

The chain is built from TRBV19 and TRBJ2-1; a possible D gene is TRBD2 (6 bases). The CDR3 is 15 residues long. The germline gives CDR1 LNHDA, CDR2 SQIVND (reference sequence). Trimming left V 1 base short and J 2 bases short, with 9 bases between. The CDR3 here is CASSIGRGAYNEQFF. CDR3 nucleotide sequence: TGTGCCAGTAGTATAGGGAGGGGTGCCTACAATGAGCAGTTCTTC.

The V and J genes are TRBV2 and TRBJ1-5; D not resolved. The CDR3 runs 14 residues. CDR1 and CDR2 (germline): SNHLY, FYNNEI. Trimming stripped 4 bases from V and 3 bases from J, with 10 bases between. The CDR3 spells CASSGGKHNQPQHF. CDR3 sequence (DNA): TGTGCCAGCAGTGGAGGCAAGCACAATCAGCCCCAGCATTTT.

The chain uses TRBV5-1 and TRBJ2-5, with no clear D. The germline V and J ends were trimmed by 4 bases and 1 base, with 8 bases remaining between them. Germline CDR1 and CDR2: SGHRS and YFSETQ. The CDR3 is made up of 13 amino acids. This chain's CDR3 is CASSPRPQETQYF. The CDR3 bases are TGCGCCAGCAGCCCCAGGCCCCAAGAGACCCAGTACTTC.

The J gene is TRBJ2-1, the V gene TRBV5-6; 14 nucleotides line up with TRBD2. This CDR3 is built from 18 residues. J gave up 1 base and V 4 bases, and 7 bases lay outside the gene matches. CDR1 is SGHDT, CDR2 YYEEEE, per germline. The CDR3 sequence is CASSTGLAGAESYNEQFF. Here the CDR3 DNA reads TGTGCCAGCAGCACGGGACTAGCGGGGGCCGAATCCTACAATGAGCAGTTCTTC. The full variable domain, rest sourced from reference TRBV5-6 and TRBJ2-1, is DAGVTQSPTHLIKTRGQQVTLRCSPKSGHDTVSWYQQALGQGPQFIFQYYEEEERQRGNFPDRFSGHQFPNYSSELNVNALLLGDSALYLCASSTGLAGAESYNEQFFGPGTRLTVL.

The V and J genes are TRBV29-1 and TRBJ1-2, with 7 bases matching TRBD1. CDR1 is SQVTM, CDR2 ANQGSEA, per germline. V lost 2 bases, J lost 7 bases, and 7 bases stayed unmatched. CDR3 length: 13 residues. CDR3 nucleotides: TGCAGCGTTGAATTAGGGGGCGCAGGTGGCTACACCTTC. Its protein is CSVELGGAGGYTF.

CDR3 sequence reads: CASSANRGYEQYF. The CDR3 DNA reads TGTGCCAGCAGTGCCAACAGGGGGTACGAGCAGTACTTC. The V and J genes are TRBV27 and TRBJ2-7; 8 nucleotides align to TRBD1. The CDR3 contains 13 residues. With V trimmed by 5 bases and J by 4 bases, 4 bases remained unmatched. CDR1 and CDR2 from the germline V gene are MNHEY and SMNVEV (reference sequence).

The chain couples TRBV19 to TRBJ1-2; D is undetermined. In germline, CDR1 is LNHDA, CDR2 SQIVND (reference sequence). With 5 bases removed from V and 8 bases from J, the gap between germline ends came to 15 bases. The CDR3 runs to 13 residues. The CDR3 region is CASSGRPGHGYTF. The CDR3 region has the DNA TGTGCCAGTAGTGGCCGACCTGGGCACGGCTACACCTTC.

The chain is built from TRBV6-6 and TRBJ2-7; tentative D call: TRBD1 (6 bases). The CDR3 has 15 residues. Trimming took 0 bases from V and 5 from J, leaving 14 bases between them. Germline lookup yields CDR1 MNHNY and CDR2 SVGAGI (reference sequence). Here the CDR3 DNA reads TGTGCCAGCAGTTACTCGAGTCAGGGGTCGAACGAGCAGTACTTC. Protein sequence: CASSYSSQGSNEQYF.

V usage is TRBV27 and J usage is TRBJ2-3, with D tentatively TRBD2 (6 bases). Trimming pared 4 bases from V and 2 bases from J, leaving 13 bases between. CDR1 is MNHEY and CDR2 is SMNVEV in the germline V gene (reference sequence). This CDR3 contains 15 residues. CDR3 DNA sequence: TGTGCCAGCAGTTCGGGGGATTCCAACACAGATACGCAGTATTTT. Translating it yields CASSSGDSNTDTQYF.

The chain is built from TRBV5-1 and TRBJ1-1, with 10 positions matching TRBD1. This CDR3 has 16 amino acids. With 2 bases clipped from V and 1 base from J, the junction kept 5 bases outside the gene matches. CDR1 and CDR2 from the germline V gene are SGHRS and YFSETQ. The CDR3 DNA reads TGCGCCAGCAGCTTCCGGGACAGGGGACCGAACACTGAAGCTTTCTTT. Translating it yields CASSFRDRGPNTEAFF.

This chain links TRBV7-9 with TRBJ1-1, with TRBD1 as a possible D gene (6 bases). The germline V and J ends were trimmed by 5 bases and 1 base, with 8 bases remaining between them. Germline lookup yields CDR1 SEHNR and CDR2 FQNEAQ (reference sequence). The CDR3 contains 13 residues. The CDR3 sequence: CASSRTENTEAFF. The CDR3 nucleotides are TGTGCCAGCAGCCGGACAGAGAACACTGAAGCTTTCTTT.

CDR3 amino acids: CASSPSTDTQYF. CDR3 DNA sequence: TGTGCCAGCAGCCCGAGCACAGATACGCAGTATTTT. The chain couples TRBV7-2 to TRBJ2-3; no firm D call. V was trimmed by 5 bases and J by 0 bases, leaving 3 bases between them. Germline V gene sequence: CDR1 SGHTA, CDR2 FQGNSA. The CDR3 sequence is 12 residues long.

The count of this clone is one. The gene calls are TRBV21-1 and TRBJ1-2. TRBV21-1 is labeled a pseudogene. The length of the CDR3 is 9 residues. As DNA, the CDR3 is TGTGCCAGCAGCAAAGCGAGCACCTTC. Translating it yields CASSKASTF.

The rearrangement joins TRBV6-5 to TRBJ1-2; TRBD1 might be the D (5 bases). The CDR3 is made up of 12 amino acids. V dropped 6 bases and J dropped 8 bases, with 13 bases sitting between them. Germline assignment: CDR1 MNHEY and CDR2 SVGAGI. For the CDR3, the DNA is TGTGCCAGCAGATCCGGGACTAGGGGCTACACCTTC. Translated: CASRSGTRGYTF.

V gene TRBV6-5 combines with J gene TRBJ1-3, with D possibly matching TRBD1 (5 bases). The germline V gene has CDR1 MNHEY and CDR2 SVGAGI. Deletions cut 2 bases from V and 0 bases from J, with 8 bases between. CDR3 size: 15 residues. The CDR3: CASSYGANSGNTIYF. For the CDR3, the DNA is TGTGCCAGCAGTTACGGGGCAAACTCTGGAAACACCATATATTTT.

This clone has a single count. The chain uses TRBV5-1 and TRBJ2-5, with a possible D match to TRBD2 (6 bases). The ends were cut back, 0 bases at V and 2 bases at J, with 11 bases in the middle. Germline V lookup: CDR1 SGHRS, CDR2 YFSETQ. This CDR3 spans 15 amino acids. The CDR3 protein is CASSLVPGEQETQYF. DNA for the CDR3: TGCGCCAGCAGCTTGGTACCGGGGGAGCAAGAGACCCAGTACTTC.

V usage is TRBV6-1 and J usage is TRBJ1-6, with 9 bases aligning to TRBD1. The CDR3 contains 16 residues. V dropped 2 bases and J dropped 3; count of bases not matched to a gene: 2. CDR1 is MNHNS and CDR2 is SASEGT in the germline V gene. The CDR3 nucleotides are TGTGCCAGCAGTGAACGGGACAGGGACTATAATTCACCCCTCCACTTT. Translating gives CASSERDRDYNSPLHF.

The gene calls are TRBV5-1 and TRBJ2-3; TRBD2 matches 8 bases. This CDR3 region has 16 residues. The trim removed 7 bases at V and 0 bases at J, leaving 10 bases unmatched. Germline V CDR1 and CDR2: SGHRS, YFSETQ. CDR3 in amino acids: CASGAGDLGSTDTQYF. In DNA form, the CDR3 reads TGCGCCAGCGGAGCGGGAGATTTGGGTAGCACAGATACGCAGTATTTT.